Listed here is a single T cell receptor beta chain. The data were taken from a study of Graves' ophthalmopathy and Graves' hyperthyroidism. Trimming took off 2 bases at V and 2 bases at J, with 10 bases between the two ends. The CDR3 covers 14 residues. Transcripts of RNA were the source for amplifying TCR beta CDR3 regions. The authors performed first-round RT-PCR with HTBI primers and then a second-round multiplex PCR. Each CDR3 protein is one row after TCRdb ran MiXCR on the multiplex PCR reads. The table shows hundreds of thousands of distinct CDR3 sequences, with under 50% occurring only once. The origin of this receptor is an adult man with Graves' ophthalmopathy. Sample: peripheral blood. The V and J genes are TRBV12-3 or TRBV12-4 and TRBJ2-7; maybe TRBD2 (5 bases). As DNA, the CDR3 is TGTGCCAGCAGTTTAAGAGGGAGTGCCTACGAGCAGTACTTC. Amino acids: CASSLRGSAYEQYF.